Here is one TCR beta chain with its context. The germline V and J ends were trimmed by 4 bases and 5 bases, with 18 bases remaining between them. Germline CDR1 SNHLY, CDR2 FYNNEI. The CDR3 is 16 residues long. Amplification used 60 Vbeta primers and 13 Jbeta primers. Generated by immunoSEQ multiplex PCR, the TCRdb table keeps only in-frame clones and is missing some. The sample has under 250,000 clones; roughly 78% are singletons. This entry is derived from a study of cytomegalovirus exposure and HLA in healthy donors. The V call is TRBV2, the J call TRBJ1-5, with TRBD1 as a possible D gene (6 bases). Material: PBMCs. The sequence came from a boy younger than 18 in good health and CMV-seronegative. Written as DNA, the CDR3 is TGTGCCAGCAGTGCGGGTCCCGGGGGGGGGCATCAGCCCCAGCATTTT. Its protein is CASSAGPGGGHQPQHF.